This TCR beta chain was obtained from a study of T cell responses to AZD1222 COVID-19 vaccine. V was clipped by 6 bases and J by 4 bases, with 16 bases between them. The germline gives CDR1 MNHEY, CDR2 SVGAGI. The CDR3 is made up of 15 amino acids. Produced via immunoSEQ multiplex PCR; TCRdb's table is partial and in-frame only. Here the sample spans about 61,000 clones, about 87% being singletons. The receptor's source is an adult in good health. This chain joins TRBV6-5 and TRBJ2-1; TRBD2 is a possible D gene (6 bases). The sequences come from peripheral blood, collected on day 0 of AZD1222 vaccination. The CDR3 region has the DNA TGTGCCAGCAGGCTTACGGGGACTGGTTACAATGAGCAGTTCTTC. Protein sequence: CASRLTGTGYNEQFF.